This entry lists 21 T cell receptor beta chains sequenced from one sample in a study of beta chain features in type 1 diabetes. Reverse transcribing all isolated RNA meant expressed TCRB transcripts were sequenced. Some clones are missing from TCRdb's copy, which holds only in-frame ones; the method was immunoSEQ multiplex PCR. Of about 110,000 clones listed, 30% to 50% are singletons. Sequenced sample: stem cell memory CD4+ T cells from blood. All receptors derive from a woman between 18 and 29 years old in good health.

The gene calls are TRBV10-3 and TRBJ2-7; TRBD2 matches 8 bases. Trimming took 4 bases from V and 4 from J; bases not matched to a gene: 6. The CDR3 is made up of 14 amino acids. Germline CDR1 reads ENHRY; CDR2 reads SYGVKD. The CDR3, as DNA: TGTGCCATCAGTGGTCGGGGGGGCAGGTACGAGCAGTACTTC. It specifies CAISGRGGRYEQYF.

The chain joins TRBV18 to TRBJ2-4, with 11 bases fitting TRBD2. Trimming at V came to 0 bases and at J to 6 bases, leaving 1 base not matched to a gene. Germline assignment: CDR1 KGHSH and CDR2 LQKENI. The CDR3 extends over 15 amino acids. The CDR3 bases are TGTGCCAGCTCACCACCGGGACTAGCGGTAAACATTCAGTACTTC. It is translated as CASSPPGLAVNIQYF.

The V call is TRBV7-9, the J call TRBJ2-1, with 8 bases that match TRBD1. The CDR3 sequence is 15 residues long. Germline loops: CDR1 SEHNR, CDR2 FQNEAQ (reference sequence). The J segment lost 3 bases and the V segment lost 5 bases, leaving 6 bases of the junction unmatched. For the CDR3, the DNA is TGTGCCAGCAGCCCAGGGGGCGCCAGCTACAATGAGCAGTTCTTC. It encodes CASSPGGASYNEQFF.

The chain employs TRBV15 and TRBJ2-7; TRBD1 matches at 7 bases. V lost 1 base, J lost 0 bases, and 3 bases stayed unmatched. The CDR3 is made up of 15 amino acids. Germline CDR1 LNHNV, CDR2 YYDKDF (reference sequence). This CDR3 reads CATSRATGPSYEQYF. CDR3 nucleotides: TGTGCCACCAGCAGAGCGACAGGGCCCTCCTACGAGCAGTACTTC.

The chain employs TRBV25-1 and TRBJ2-1; TRBD2 might be the D (5 bases). V was pared by 2 bases and J by 4 bases, with 9 bases between. The CDR3 contains 14 residues. The germline V gene has CDR1 MGHDK and CDR2 SYGVNS. Written as DNA, the CDR3 is TGTGCCAGCAGTGAAGTAGCGACATACAATGAGCAGTTCTTC. Translating it yields CASSEVATYNEQFF.

With regard to this clone: A junction end diverges from the germline sequence, so it may reflect a read error. The chain uses TRBV6-1 and TRBJ2-5; 8 nucleotides match TRBD2. The CDR3 spans 13 residues. Germline CDR1 and CDR2: MNHNS and SASEGT. CDR3 protein: CASSELAGLRPNF. The CDR3 DNA reads TGTGCCAGCAGTGAATTAGCGGGGCTACGTCCTAACTTC.

This clone was seen more than once but under ten times. The chain carries TRBV29-1 and TRBJ2-7; D unclear. The CDR3 is 11 residues long. The ends were cut back, 2 bases at V and 3 bases at J, with 5 bases in the middle. Per germline, CDR1 SQVTM and CDR2 ANQGSEA. The CDR3 DNA follows: TGCAGCGTTGAAACTGGCTACGAGCAGTACTTC. Translating gives CSVETGYEQYF.

This clone was seen only a few times. The chain employs TRBV28 and TRBJ2-5, with 8 bases lining up with TRBD1. Germline CDR1 reads MDHEN; CDR2 reads SYDVKM. The CDR3 extends over 18 amino acids. With V trimmed by 5 bases and J by 2 bases, 16 bases remained unmatched. DNA for the CDR3: TGTGCCAGCAGTCCCGGGGTGGGATCCAGGGGGCCACAAGAGACCCAGTACTTC. Translating it yields CASSPGVGSRGPQETQYF.

This chain joins TRBV6-1 and TRBJ2-1; tentatively, D is TRBD2 (6 bases). This CDR3 is 21 amino acids long. Germline loops: CDR1 MNHNS, CDR2 SASEGT. The ends were cut back, 2 bases at V and 0 bases at J, with 26 bases in the middle. The CDR3 bases are TGTGCCAGCAGTGAAACCCTCCGGCGGGATCAAGCGTCGGGCTCCTACAATGAGCAGTTCTTC. This sequence encodes CASSETLRRDQASGSYNEQFF.

The chain has TRBV19 and TRBJ1-2; TRBD1 matches at 10 bases. The CDR3 covers 17 residues. Germline V gene data show CDR1 as LNHDA and CDR2 as SQIVND (reference sequence). Trimming cost V 3 bases and J 0 bases; bases outside gene matches: 7. CDR3 DNA sequence: TGTGCCAGTAGTATCATGGGACAGGGGACCTCTAACTATGGCTACACCTTC. This encodes CASSIMGQGTSNYGYTF.

V and J are TRBV5-1 and TRBJ2-3; 12 nucleotides match TRBD2. Germline CDR1 SGHRS, CDR2 YFSETQ. Losses at the gene ends were 4 bases for V and 4 bases for J; bases not matched to a gene: 7. The CDR3 spans 16 residues. The CDR3 bases are TGCGCCAGCAGCCCACGACTAGCGGGAGCCCCAGATACGCAGTATTTT. Encoded protein: CASSPRLAGAPDTQYF.

This clone appeared a few times. The genes are TRBV19 and TRBJ2-6, with D tentatively TRBD2 (5 bases). CDR1 and CDR2 (germline): LNHDA, SQIVND (reference sequence). CDR3 length: 15 residues. V was cut by 11 bases and J by 0 bases, with 14 bases left in between. The CDR3 loop reads CAGGPVTSGANVLTF. CDR3 coding DNA: TGTGCCGGAGGCCCCGTGACCTCTGGGGCCAACGTCCTGACTTTC.

This clone was counted between two and nine times. The chain has TRBV6-1 and TRBJ2-2; TRBD1 might be the D (6 bases). CDR3 size: 15 residues. Trimming stripped 5 bases from V and 3 bases from J, with 13 bases between. Per the germline V gene, CDR1 is MNHNS and CDR2 is SASEGT. The CDR3 nucleotides read TGTGCCAGCAGTACCCGACAGGCTCACACCGGGGAGCTGTTTTTT. It yields the protein CASSTRQAHTGELFF.

This clone has just a few counts. V gene TRBV11-3 combines with J gene TRBJ2-2; TRBD1 might be the D (5 bases). CDR3 size: 15 residues. With 5 bases removed from V and 6 bases from J, the gap between germline ends came to 16 bases. Germline CDR1 reads SGHNT; CDR2 reads YENEEA. The CDR3: CASSQGPGKAGELFF. In DNA, the CDR3 is TGTGCCAGCAGCCAGGGTCCTGGAAAGGCCGGGGAGCTGTTTTTT. The full variable domain, its missing parts supplied by reference TRBV11-3 and TRBJ2-2, is EAGVVQSPRYKIIEKKQPVAFWCNPISGHNTLYWYLQNLGQGPELLIRYENEEAVDDSQLPKDRFSAERLKGVDSTLKIQPAELGDSAVYLCASSQGPGKAGELFFGEGSRLTVL.

V is TRBV25-1 and J is TRBJ2-2; the D gene is possibly TRBD1 (5 bases). V lost 0 bases and J lost 6, with 17 bases in between. Germline lookup yields CDR1 MGHDK and CDR2 SYGVNS. CDR3 length: 17 amino acids. The DNA for the CDR3 is TGTGCCAGCAGTGAATACGCCCCAGGGATAAGGGCCGGGGAGCTGTTTTTT. This codes for CASSEYAPGIRAGELFF.

This clone was observed a handful of times. The chain links TRBV11-2 to TRBJ1-2, with D maybe TRBD1 (6 bases). CDR3 size: 15 residues. Deletions cut 5 bases from V and 0 bases from J, with 13 bases between. From germline, CDR1 is SGHAT and CDR2 FQNNGV. The CDR3 region has the DNA TGTGCCAGCAGCCGAACAGGGATTTCTAACTATGGCTACACCTTC. This codes for CASSRTGISNYGYTF.

This clone was seen more than once but under ten times. The V call is TRBV27, the J call TRBJ2-6, with D unclear. CDR1 is MNHEY and CDR2 is SMNVEV in the germline V gene (reference sequence). The CDR3 sequence is 13 residues long. V gave up 3 bases and J gave up 3 bases, with 3 bases separating them. The CDR3 nucleotides are TGTGCCAGCAGTTTCTATGGGGCCAACGTCCTGACTTTC. It codes for CASSFYGANVLTF.

The J gene is TRBJ2-5, the V gene TRBV20-1; no reliable D call. The J call is uncertain, as TRBJ2-7 better fits the DNA end. The CDR3 is 10 residues long. Germline V gene sequence: CDR1 DFQATT, CDR2 SNEGSKA (reference sequence). This CDR3 reads CSARDYEQYF. The CDR3, as DNA: TGCAGTGCTAGAGATTACGAGCAGTACTTC.

This clone was detected a few times. The genes are TRBV19 and TRBJ2-1, with 9 bases lining up with TRBD2. Germline V lookup: CDR1 LNHDA, CDR2 SQIVND (reference sequence). The CDR3 has 13 residues. Trimming at V came to 6 bases and at J to 7 bases, leaving 4 bases not matched to a gene. The CDR3 bases are TGTGCCAGTAGCGGCGGGAGGGGTAATGAGCAGTTCTTC. Translation: CASSGGRGNEQFF.

The chain joins TRBV6-5 to TRBJ2-2; no clear D gene. This CDR3 has 12 residues. V was clipped by 6 bases and J by 6 bases, with 8 bases between them. Germline V gives CDR1 MNHEY, CDR2 SVGAGI. Written as DNA, the CDR3 is TGTGCCAGCAGCTCTATCGCCGGGGAGCTGTTTTTT. It is translated as CASSSIAGELFF.

This clone appeared a few times. The rearrangement links TRBV5-1 to TRBJ2-3, with 8 bases matching TRBD1. V gave up 4 bases and J gave up 4 bases; unmatched junction bases: 11. The CDR3 loop spans 16 amino acids. CDR1 and CDR2 (germline): SGHRS, YFSETQ. In DNA, the CDR3 is TGCGCCAGCAGCCTCCGACAGGGGCGGAGTGCAGATACGCAGTATTTT. Its translation is CASSLRQGRSADTQYF.